This T cell receptor (beta chain) was profiled in a study of blood T cell repertoires in COVID-19. The ends were cut back, 1 base at V and 5 bases at J, with 6 bases in the middle. The CDR3 contains 12 residues. Germline V gene data show CDR1 as SGHDT and CDR2 as YYEEEE. Per the study methods: Cell counts per sample came from amplifying reference gene primers. The data were produced by immunoSEQ multiplex PCR, yet TCRdb's version contains in-frame clones alone and is incomplete. V and J calls and clone size follow that table, whereas D and trimming were derived from the DNA. The sample consists of fewer than 500,000 clones, around 90% of them appearing once.

V and J are TRBV5-6 and TRBJ1-1, with D unresolved. This clonotype originated in a woman aged 18-29 years who had recovered from COVID-19. Sample: PBMCs or T cells enriched from blood (not recorded which). The CDR3 nucleotides are TGTGCCAGCAGCTTGTACGGGACTGAAGCTTTCTTT. Its protein product is CASSLYGTEAFF.